This T cell receptor beta chain emerged from a study of CDR3 diversity in severe acne. V lost 7 bases and J lost 1; bases outside the gene matches: 11. Germline V lookup: CDR1 LNHDA, CDR2 SQIVND (reference sequence). This CDR3 is 16 amino acids long. TCRdb independently ran MiXCR on the PCR reads; one entry per CDR3 protein. The sample consists of more than 85,000 distinct CDR3 sequences, more than 45% of them appearing once. J is TRBJ2-7 and V is TRBV19, with 9 bases aligning to TRBD2. This TCR was recovered from a male donor with acne. Sequencing was carried out using blood. In DNA form, the CDR3 reads TGTGCCAGTAAGGCGGTAGCGGGAGTGAATTCCTACGAGCAGTACTTC. As protein: CASKAVAGVNSYEQYF.